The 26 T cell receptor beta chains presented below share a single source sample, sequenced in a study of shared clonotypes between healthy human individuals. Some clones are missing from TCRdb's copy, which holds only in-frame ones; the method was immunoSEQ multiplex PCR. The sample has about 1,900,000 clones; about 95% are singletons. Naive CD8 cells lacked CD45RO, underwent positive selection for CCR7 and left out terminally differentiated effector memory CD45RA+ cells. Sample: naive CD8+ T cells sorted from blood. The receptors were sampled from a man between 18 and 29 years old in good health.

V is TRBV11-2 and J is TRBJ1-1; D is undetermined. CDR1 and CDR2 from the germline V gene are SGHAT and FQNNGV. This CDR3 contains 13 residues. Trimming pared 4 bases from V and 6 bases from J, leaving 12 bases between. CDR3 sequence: CASSYPDSPEAFF. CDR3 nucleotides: TGTGCCAGCAGCTACCCCGACTCTCCTGAAGCTTTCTTT.

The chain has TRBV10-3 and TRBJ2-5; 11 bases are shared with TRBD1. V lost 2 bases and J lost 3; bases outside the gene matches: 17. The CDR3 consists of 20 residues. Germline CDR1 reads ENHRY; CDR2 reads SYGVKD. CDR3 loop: CAISEPEDNLDRGQEETQYF. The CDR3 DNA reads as TGTGCCATCAGTGAGCCCGAAGACAACCTGGACAGGGGGCAGGAAGAGACCCAGTACTTC.

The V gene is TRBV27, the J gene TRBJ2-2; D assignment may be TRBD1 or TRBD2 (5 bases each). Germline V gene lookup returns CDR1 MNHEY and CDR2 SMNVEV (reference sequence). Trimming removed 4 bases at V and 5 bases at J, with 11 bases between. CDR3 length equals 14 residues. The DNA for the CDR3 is TGTGCCAGCAGTTGGACTTGGGGGACCGGGGAGCTGTTTTTT. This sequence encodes CASSWTWGTGELFF.

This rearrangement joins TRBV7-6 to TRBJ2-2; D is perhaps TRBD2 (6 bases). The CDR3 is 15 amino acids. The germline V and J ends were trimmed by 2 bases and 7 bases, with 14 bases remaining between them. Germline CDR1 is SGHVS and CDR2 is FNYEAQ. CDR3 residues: CASSLMASDVGELFF. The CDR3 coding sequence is TGTGCCAGCAGCTTAATGGCTAGCGACGTCGGGGAGCTGTTTTTT.

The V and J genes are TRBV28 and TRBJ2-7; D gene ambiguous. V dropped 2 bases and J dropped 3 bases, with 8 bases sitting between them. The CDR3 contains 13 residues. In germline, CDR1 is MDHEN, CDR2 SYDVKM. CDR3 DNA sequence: TGTGCCAGCAGTTTAAACCTTAACTACGAGCAGTACTTC. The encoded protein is CASSLNLNYEQYF.

CDR3 region: CAISEYFPNYGYTF. CDR3 nucleotides: TGTGCCATCAGTGAATATTTCCCTAACTATGGCTACACCTTC. The chain recombines TRBV10-3 with TRBJ1-2; no firm D call. Deletions cut 3 bases from V and 0 bases from J, with 8 bases between. Per germline, CDR1 ENHRY and CDR2 SYGVKD. The CDR3 covers 14 residues.

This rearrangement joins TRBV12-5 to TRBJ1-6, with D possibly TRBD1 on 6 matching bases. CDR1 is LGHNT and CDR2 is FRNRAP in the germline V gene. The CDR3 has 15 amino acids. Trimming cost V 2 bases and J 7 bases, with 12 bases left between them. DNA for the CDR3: TGTGCTAGTGGTTTGCCTGGACAGCCGAATTCACCCCTCCACTTT. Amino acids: CASGLPGQPNSPLHF.

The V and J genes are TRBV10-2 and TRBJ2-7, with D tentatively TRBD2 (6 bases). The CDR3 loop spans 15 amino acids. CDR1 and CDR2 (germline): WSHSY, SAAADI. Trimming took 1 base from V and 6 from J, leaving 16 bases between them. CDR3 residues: CASSEFSVMGGEQYF. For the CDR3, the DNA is TGCGCCAGCAGTGAGTTCAGCGTCATGGGGGGCGAGCAGTACTTC.

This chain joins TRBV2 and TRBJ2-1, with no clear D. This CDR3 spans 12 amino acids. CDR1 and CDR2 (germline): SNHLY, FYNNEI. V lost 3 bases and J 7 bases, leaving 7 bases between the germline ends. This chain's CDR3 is CASSELENEQFF. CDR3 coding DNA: TGTGCCAGCAGTGAGCTAGAGAATGAGCAGTTCTTC.

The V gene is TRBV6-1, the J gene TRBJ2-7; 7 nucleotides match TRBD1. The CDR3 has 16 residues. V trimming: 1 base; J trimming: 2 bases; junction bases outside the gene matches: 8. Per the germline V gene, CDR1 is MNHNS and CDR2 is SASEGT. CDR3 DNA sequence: TGTGCCAGCAGTGAAGGTCACGGGACAGCAACCTACGAGCAGTACTTC. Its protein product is CASSEGHGTATYEQYF.

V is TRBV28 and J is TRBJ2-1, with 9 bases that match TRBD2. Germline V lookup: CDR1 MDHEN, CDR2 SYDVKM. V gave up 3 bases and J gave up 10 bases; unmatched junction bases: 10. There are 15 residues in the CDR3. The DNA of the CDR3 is TGTGCCAGCAGTTTGGCTCTAGCGGGGAAGGTGGAGCAGTTCTTC. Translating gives CASSLALAGKVEQFF.

In DNA form, the CDR3 reads TGTGCCAGCAGTCCACGGACTCCCAATCAGCCCCAGCATTTT. This codes for CASSPRTPNQPQHF. The V call is TRBV28, the J call TRBJ1-5; D unclear. Germline V gives CDR1 MDHEN, CDR2 SYDVKM. With 5 bases removed from V and 3 bases from J, the gap between germline ends came to 11 bases. The CDR3 sequence is 14 residues long.

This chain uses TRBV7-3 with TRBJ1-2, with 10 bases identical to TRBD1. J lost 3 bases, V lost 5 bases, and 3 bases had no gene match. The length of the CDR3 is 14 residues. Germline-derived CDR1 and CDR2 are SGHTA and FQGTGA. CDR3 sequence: CASSPGTGDYGYTF. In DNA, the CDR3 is TGTGCCAGCAGCCCTGGGACAGGGGACTATGGCTACACCTTC.

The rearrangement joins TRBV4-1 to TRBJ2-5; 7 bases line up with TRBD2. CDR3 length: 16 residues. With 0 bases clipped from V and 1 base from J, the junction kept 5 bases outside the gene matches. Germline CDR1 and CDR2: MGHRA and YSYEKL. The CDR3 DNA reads TGCGCCAGCAGCCAAGATGGGGAGGGGACCCAAGAGACCCAGTACTTC. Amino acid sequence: CASSQDGEGTQETQYF.

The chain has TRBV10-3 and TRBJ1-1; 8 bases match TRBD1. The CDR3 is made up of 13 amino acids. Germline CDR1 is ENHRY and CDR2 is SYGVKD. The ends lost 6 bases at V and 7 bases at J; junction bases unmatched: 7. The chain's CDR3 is CAISLGTGLEAFF. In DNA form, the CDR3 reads TGTGCCATCAGCTTAGGGACAGGCCTTGAAGCTTTCTTT.

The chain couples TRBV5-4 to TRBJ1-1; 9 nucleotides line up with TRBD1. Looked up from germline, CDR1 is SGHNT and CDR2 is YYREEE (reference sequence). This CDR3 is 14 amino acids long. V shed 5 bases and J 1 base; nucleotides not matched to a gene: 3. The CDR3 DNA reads TGTGCCAGCAGACAGGGGGCCACGAACACTGAAGCTTTCTTT. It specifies CASRQGATNTEAFF.

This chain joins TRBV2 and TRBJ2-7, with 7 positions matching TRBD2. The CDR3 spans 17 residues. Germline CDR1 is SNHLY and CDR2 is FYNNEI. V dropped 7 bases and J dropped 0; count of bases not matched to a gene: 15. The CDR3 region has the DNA TGTGCCAGCACCGACCCCCTAACTAGCGTCAGCTCCTACGAGCAGTACTTC. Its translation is CASTDPLTSVSSYEQYF.

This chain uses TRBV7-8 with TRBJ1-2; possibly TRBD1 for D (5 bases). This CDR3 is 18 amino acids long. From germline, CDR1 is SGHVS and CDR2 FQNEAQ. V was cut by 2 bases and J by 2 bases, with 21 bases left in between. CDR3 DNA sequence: TGTGCCAGCAGCTTATCGAGGGGATGGGGAGATCCAAACTATGGCTACACCTTC. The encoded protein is CASSLSRGWGDPNYGYTF.

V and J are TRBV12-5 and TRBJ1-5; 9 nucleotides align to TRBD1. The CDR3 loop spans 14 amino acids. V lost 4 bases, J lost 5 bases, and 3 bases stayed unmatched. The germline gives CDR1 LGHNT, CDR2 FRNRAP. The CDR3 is CASGSGTGHQPQHF. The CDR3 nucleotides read TGTGCTAGTGGTTCCGGGACAGGGCATCAGCCCCAGCATTTT.

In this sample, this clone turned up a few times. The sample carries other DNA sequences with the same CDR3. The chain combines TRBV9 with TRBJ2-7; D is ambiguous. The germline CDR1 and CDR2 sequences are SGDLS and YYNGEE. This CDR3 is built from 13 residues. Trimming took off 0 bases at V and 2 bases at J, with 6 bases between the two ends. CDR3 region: CASSVDGTYEQYF. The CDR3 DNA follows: TGTGCCAGCAGCGTAGATGGTACCTACGAGCAGTACTTC.

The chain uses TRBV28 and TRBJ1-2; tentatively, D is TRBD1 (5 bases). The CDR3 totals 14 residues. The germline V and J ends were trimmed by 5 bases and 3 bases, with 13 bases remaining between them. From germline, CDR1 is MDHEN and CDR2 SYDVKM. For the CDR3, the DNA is TGTGCCAGCAGTACTTACTCAGGGTACTATGGCTACACCTTC. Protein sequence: CASSTYSGYYGYTF.

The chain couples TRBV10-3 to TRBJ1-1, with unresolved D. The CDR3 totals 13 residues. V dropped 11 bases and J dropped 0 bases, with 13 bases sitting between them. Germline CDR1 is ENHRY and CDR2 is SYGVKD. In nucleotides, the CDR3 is TGTGCCTCAGAGTATACAGTGAACACTGAAGCTTTCTTT. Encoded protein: CASEYTVNTEAFF.

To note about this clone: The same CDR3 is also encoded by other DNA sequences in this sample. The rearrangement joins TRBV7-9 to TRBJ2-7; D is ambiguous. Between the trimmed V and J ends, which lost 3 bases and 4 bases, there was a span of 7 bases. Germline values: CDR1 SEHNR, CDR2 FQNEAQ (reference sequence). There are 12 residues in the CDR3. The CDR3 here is CASSLTTYEQYF. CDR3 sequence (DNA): TGTGCCAGCAGCTTGACGACTTACGAGCAGTACTTC.

Here the CDR3 DNA reads TGTGCCAGCAGTGAAATAGTCGACACCTACAATGAGCAGTTCTTC. Protein product: CASSEIVDTYNEQFF. The chain recombines TRBV6-1 with TRBJ2-1; D is ambiguous. Trimming stripped 2 bases from V and 2 bases from J, with 10 bases between. There are 15 residues in the CDR3. In germline, CDR1 is MNHNS, CDR2 SASEGT.

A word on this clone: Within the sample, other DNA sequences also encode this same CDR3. The CDR3 nucleotides are TGTGCCAGCAGTTACTCGGGGGCCGGGACTGAAGCTTTCTTT. Its translation: CASSYSGAGTEAFF. The chain uses TRBV6-5 and TRBJ1-1; D perhaps matches TRBD1 (6 bases). The CDR3 covers 14 residues. CDR1 is MNHEY, CDR2 SVGAGI, per germline. The V gene lost 0 bases and the J gene lost 5 bases, with 10 bases spanning the gap.

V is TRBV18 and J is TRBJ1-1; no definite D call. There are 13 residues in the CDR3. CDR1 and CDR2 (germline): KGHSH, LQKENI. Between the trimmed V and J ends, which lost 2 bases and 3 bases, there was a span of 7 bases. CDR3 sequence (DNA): TGTGCCAGCTCACCAGGGAGGGACACTGAAGCTTTCTTT. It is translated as CASSPGRDTEAFF.